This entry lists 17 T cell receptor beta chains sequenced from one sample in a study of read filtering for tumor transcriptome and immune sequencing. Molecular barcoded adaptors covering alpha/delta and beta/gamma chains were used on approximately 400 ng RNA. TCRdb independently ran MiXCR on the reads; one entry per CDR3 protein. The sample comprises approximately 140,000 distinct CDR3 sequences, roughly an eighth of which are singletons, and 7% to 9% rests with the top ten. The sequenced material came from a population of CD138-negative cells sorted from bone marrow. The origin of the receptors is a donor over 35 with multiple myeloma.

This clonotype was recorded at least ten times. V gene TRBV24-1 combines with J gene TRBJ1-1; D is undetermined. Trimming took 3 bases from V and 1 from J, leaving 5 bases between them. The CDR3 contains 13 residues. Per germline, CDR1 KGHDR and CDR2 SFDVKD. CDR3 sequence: CATSDRQNTEAFF. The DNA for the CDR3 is TGTGCCACCAGTGATAGACAGAACACTGAAGCTTTCTTT.

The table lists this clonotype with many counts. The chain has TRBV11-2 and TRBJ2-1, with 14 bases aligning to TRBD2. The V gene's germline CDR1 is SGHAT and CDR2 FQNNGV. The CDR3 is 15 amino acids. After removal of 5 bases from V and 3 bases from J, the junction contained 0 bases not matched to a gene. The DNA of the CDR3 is TGTGCCAGCAGCGGACTAGCGGGAGGCTACAATGAGCAGTTCTTC. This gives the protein CASSGLAGGYNEQFF.

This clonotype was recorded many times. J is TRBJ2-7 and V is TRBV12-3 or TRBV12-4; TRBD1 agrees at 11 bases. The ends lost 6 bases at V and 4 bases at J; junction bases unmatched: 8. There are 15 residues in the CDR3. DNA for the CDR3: TGTGCCAGCAGCTCCTCCGGGACAGGGGGTTACGAGCAGTACTTC. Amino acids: CASSSSGTGGYEQYF.

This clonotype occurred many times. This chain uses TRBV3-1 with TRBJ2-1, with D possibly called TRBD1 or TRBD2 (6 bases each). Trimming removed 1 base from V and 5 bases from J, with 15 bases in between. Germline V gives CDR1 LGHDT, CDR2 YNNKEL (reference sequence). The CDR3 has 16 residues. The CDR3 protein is CASSQVIGGSHNEQFF. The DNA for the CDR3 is TGTGCCAGCAGCCAAGTAATCGGGGGCAGCCACAATGAGCAGTTCTTC.

The CDR3 loop is CASSEGGGTEAFF. DNA of the CDR3: TGTGCCAGCAGCGAGGGGGGTGGTACTGAAGCTTTCTTT. V gene TRBV9 combines with J gene TRBJ1-1, with D possibly matching TRBD1 (6 bases). This CDR3 spans 13 amino acids. Trimming pared 3 bases from V and 5 bases from J, leaving 11 bases between. Germline lookup yields CDR1 SGDLS and CDR2 YYNGEE.

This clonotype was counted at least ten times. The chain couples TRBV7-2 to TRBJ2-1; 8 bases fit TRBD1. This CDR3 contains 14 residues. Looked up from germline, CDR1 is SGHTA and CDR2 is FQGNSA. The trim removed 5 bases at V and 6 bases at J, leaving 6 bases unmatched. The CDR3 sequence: CASSTGTGGNEQFF. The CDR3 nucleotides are TGTGCCAGCAGCACCGGGACAGGTGGCAATGAGCAGTTCTTC.

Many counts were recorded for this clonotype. The CDR3 DNA sequence: TGTGCCAGCAGCTTTAGGCTGGGGCCCTACGAGCAGTACTTC. This encodes CASSFRLGPYEQYF. The V call is TRBV11-1, the J call TRBJ2-7, with D possibly TRBD1 on 5 matching bases. The CDR3 consists of 14 residues. The V and J ends lost 3 bases and 2 bases respectively, with 11 bases between them. The germline V gene has CDR1 SGHAT and CDR2 FQDESV (reference sequence).

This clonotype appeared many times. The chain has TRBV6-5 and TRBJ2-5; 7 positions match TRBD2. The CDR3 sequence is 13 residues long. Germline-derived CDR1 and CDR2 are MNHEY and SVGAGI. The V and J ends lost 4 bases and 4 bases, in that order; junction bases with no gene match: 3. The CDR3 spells CASSSLATETQYF. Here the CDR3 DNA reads TGTGCCAGCAGTTCACTAGCGACAGAGACCCAGTACTTC.

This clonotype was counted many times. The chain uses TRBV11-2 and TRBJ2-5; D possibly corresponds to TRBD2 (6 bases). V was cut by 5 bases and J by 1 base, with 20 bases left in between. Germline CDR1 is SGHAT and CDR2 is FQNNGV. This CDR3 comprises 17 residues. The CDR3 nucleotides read TGTGCCAGCAGCGGGGCGGGGCTGACGCTCCTCCAAGAGACCCAGTACTTC. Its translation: CASSGAGLTLLQETQYF.

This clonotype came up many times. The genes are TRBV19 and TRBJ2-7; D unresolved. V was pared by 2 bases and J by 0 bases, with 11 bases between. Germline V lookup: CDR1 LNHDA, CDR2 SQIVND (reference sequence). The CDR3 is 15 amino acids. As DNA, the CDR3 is TGTGCCAGTAGTATACAGGCATCCGTCTCCTACGAGCAGTACTTC. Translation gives CASSIQASVSYEQYF.

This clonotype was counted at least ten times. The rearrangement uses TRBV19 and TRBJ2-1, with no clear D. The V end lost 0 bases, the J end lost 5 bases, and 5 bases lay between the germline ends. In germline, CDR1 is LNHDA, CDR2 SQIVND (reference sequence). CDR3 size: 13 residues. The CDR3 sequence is CASSIETDNEQFF. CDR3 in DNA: TGTGCCAGTAGTATAGAGACGGACAATGAGCAGTTCTTC. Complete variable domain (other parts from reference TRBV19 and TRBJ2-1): DGGITQSPKYLFRKEGQNVTLSCEQNLNHDAMYWYRQDPGQGLRLIYYSQIVNDFQKGDIAEGYSVSREKKESFPLTVTSAQKNPTAFYLCASSIETDNEQFFGPGTRLTVL.

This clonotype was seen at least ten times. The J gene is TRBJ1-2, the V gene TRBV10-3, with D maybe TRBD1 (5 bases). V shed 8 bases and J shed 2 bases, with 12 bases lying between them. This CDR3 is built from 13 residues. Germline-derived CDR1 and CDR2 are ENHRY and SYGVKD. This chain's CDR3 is CAIYGAKNYGYTF. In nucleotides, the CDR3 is TGTGCCATCTACGGGGCCAAGAACTATGGCTACACCTTC.

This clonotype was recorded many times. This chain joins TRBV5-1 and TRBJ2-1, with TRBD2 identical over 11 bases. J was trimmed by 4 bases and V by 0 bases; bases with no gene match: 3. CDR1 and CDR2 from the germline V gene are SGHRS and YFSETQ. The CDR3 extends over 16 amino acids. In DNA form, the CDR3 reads TGCGCCAGCAGCTTGGAAGGGACTAGCGGTTACAATGAGCAGTTCTTC. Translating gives CASSLEGTSGYNEQFF.

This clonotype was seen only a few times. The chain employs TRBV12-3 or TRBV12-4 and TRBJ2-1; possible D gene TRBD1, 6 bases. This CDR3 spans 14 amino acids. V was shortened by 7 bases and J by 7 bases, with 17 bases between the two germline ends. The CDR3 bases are TGTGCCAGCACCCGACAGGAGGACCAAAATGAGCAGTTCTTC. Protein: CASTRQEDQNEQFF.

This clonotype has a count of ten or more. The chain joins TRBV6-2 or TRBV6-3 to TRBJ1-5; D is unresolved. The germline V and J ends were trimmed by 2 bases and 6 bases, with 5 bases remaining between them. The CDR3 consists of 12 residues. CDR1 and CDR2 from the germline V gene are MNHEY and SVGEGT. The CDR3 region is CASSYLSQPQHF. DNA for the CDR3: TGTGCCAGCAGTTACCTGAGTCAGCCCCAGCATTTT.

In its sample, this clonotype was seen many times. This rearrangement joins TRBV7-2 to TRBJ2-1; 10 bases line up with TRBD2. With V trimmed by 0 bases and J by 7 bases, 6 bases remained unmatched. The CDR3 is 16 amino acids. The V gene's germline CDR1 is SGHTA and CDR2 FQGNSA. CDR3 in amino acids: CASSLASSGRTNEQFF. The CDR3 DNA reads TGTGCCAGCAGCTTAGCGAGTAGCGGGAGGACGAATGAGCAGTTCTTC.

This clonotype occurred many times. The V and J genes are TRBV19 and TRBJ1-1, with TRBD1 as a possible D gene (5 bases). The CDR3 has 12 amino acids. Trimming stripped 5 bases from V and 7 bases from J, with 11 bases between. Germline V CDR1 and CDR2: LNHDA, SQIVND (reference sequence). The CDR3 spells CASSWGNVEAFF. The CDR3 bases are TGTGCCAGTAGTTGGGGGAATGTTGAAGCTTTCTTT.